This T cell receptor beta chain was sequenced for a study of Graves' ophthalmopathy and Graves' hyperthyroidism. Overall study results and limits: Sensitivity of 55% to 71% and specificity of approximately 76% were achieved by the model that predicted ophthalmopathy progression.

Amplifying from RNA transcripts, the study obtained TCR beta CDR3 regions. The workflow started with a first-round RT-PCR run with HTBI primers and then moved on to a second-round multiplex PCR. Each CDR3 protein is one row after TCRdb ran MiXCR on the multiplex PCR reads. The sample contains a few hundred thousand distinct CDR3 sequences, roughly 40% of which appear only once. Newly diagnosed, the hyperthyroidism patients had under 2 months' duration and were aged 18 to 65. The sample holds many counts of this clonotype. What it recognizes is unknown. The sequence was obtained from an adult man with Graves' hyperthyroidism. Sequenced input: peripheral blood or thyroid tissue (not recorded which).

CDR3 amino acids: CSARRGTTMAGELFF. The CDR3, as DNA: TGCAGTGCTAGAAGGGGGACTACTATGGCCGGGGAGCTGTTTTTT. This sequence joins TRBV20-1 and TRBJ2-2, with D perhaps TRBD2 (7 bases). This CDR3 is built from 15 residues. Germline V gene data show CDR1 as DFQATT and CDR2 as SNEGSKA (reference sequence). The germline V and J ends were trimmed by 2 bases and 6 bases, with 16 bases remaining between them.